The 21 T cell receptor beta chains reported below all come from one sample, sequenced in a study of OX40 agonist ivuxolimab in advanced cancers. Measured with immunoSEQ multiplex PCR; TCRdb has only the in-frame clones, and not every one. The sample shows around 80,000 clones, roughly four fifths of them seen only once. This specimen consisted of CD4+ or CD8+ T cells sorted from blood, obtained in a trial of the OX40 agonist ivuxolimab. The source is an adult with an advanced solid tumor such as melanoma, head and neck, liver or kidney cancer.

This clone has just a few counts. CDR3 sequence: CASLPEGSYNEQFF. The CDR3 DNA sequence: TGTGCCAGCCTCCCCGAAGGGTCTTACAATGAGCAGTTCTTC. The J gene is TRBJ2-1, the V gene TRBV2; the D is unclear. Germline CDR1 and CDR2: SNHLY and FYNNEI. The CDR3 length is 14 residues. V was pared by 8 bases and J by 4 bases, with 15 bases between.

This chain links TRBV7-9 with TRBJ2-1; D is undetermined. V was shortened by 2 bases and J by 10 bases, with 9 bases between the two germline ends. CDR3 length: 12 amino acids. Germline V CDR1 and CDR2: SEHNR, FQNEAQ (reference sequence). Written as DNA, the CDR3 is TGTGCCAGCAGCTTAAATAGTCGGGAGCAGTTCTTC. The encoded protein is CASSLNSREQFF.

This chain uses TRBV28 with TRBJ1-2; no clear D gene. Trimming removed 6 bases from V and 8 bases from J, with 16 bases in between. The CDR3 contains 13 residues. Germline lookup yields CDR1 MDHEN and CDR2 SYDVKM. The CDR3 region has the DNA TGTGCCAGCAGGTCCGGTGGTAGGGAAGGCTACACCTTC. Translation: CASRSGGREGYTF.

The V call is TRBV7-9, the J call TRBJ1-6; D is perhaps TRBD1 (6 bases). V lost 4 bases, J lost 7 bases, and 17 bases lay in between. The germline CDR1 and CDR2 sequences are SEHNR and FQNEAQ (reference sequence). The CDR3 covers 16 residues. CDR3 bases: TGTGCCAGCAGCTCCTTGACGGGACAAGTAAATTCACCCCTCCACTTT. As protein: CASSSLTGQVNSPLHF.

This clone was recorded a few times. The chain uses TRBV7-2 and TRBJ2-2; 8 positions match TRBD2. This CDR3 is built from 16 residues. J gave up 1 base and V 1 base, and 2 bases lay outside the gene matches. Germline V CDR1 and CDR2: SGHTA, FQGNSA. The CDR3 loop is CASSLVAGGNTGELFF. The DNA of the CDR3 is TGTGCCAGCAGCTTAGTGGCGGGAGGGAACACCGGGGAGCTGTTTTTT.

This clone was found once. V gene TRBV7-3 combines with J gene TRBJ2-1; TRBD2 might be the D (6 bases). The CDR3 is 15 residues long. Germline lookup yields CDR1 SGHTA and CDR2 FQGTGA. Trimming stripped 0 bases from V and 9 bases from J, with 15 bases between. The CDR3 sequence: CASSLTEGTLSEQFF. Written as DNA, the CDR3 is TGTGCCAGCAGCTTAACGGAGGGGACCTTGAGTGAGCAGTTCTTC.

The chain is built from TRBV25-1 and TRBJ2-5; 7 bases agree with TRBD1. The junction had 7 bases not matched to a gene; V was cut back by 8 bases and J by 4 bases. Germline CDR1 MGHDK, CDR2 SYGVNS. This CDR3 spans 13 amino acids. The CDR3 nucleotides are TGTGCCAGCGGCTGGACAGGAGCAGAGACCCAGTACTTC. Its translation: CASGWTGAETQYF.

This clone showed up just a few times. J is TRBJ2-5 and V is TRBV5-6, with a tentative D call TRBD1 (6 bases). The V and J ends lost 4 bases and 6 bases respectively, with 16 bases between them. Germline-derived CDR1 and CDR2 are SGHDT and YYEEEE. The CDR3 runs 14 residues. The CDR3 DNA reads as TGTGCCAGCAGCCCGGACTCAGGGGTACAGACCCAGTACTTC. It yields the protein CASSPDSGVQTQYF.

The CDR3 DNA is TGTGCCAGCCGTCCTTCCGGCGGGGAGCTGTTTTTT. It translates to CASRPSGGELFF. The rearrangement uses TRBV11-2 and TRBJ2-2; D is undetermined. This CDR3 contains 12 residues. Germline CDR1 is SGHAT and CDR2 is FQNNGV. V lost 8 bases and J 7 bases, leaving 11 bases between the germline ends. Filled out from reference TRBV11-2 and TRBJ2-2, the complete variable domain reads EAGVAQSPRYKIIEKRQSVAFWCNPISGHATLYWYQQILGQGPKLLIQFQNNGVVDDSQLPKDRFSAERLKGVDSTLKIQPAKLEDSAVYLCASRPSGGELFFGEGSRLTVL.

The chain recombines TRBV5-1 with TRBJ1-1; no clear D. The CDR3 has 13 amino acids. In germline, CDR1 is SGHRS, CDR2 YFSETQ. Trimming shortened V by 2 bases and J by 0 bases, and 5 bases separated the two germline ends. CDR3 sequence reads: CASSFSVNTEAFF. CDR3 coding DNA: TGCGCCAGCAGCTTTTCAGTGAACACTGAAGCTTTCTTT.

The chain has TRBV7-9 and TRBJ2-7; D not certain. V was cut by 5 bases and J by 3 bases, with 8 bases left in between. The CDR3 sequence is 12 residues long. CDR1 is SEHNR, CDR2 FQNEAQ, per germline (reference sequence). The CDR3 DNA follows: TGTGCCAGCAGCCAAGACCGCTACGAGCAGTACTTC. It codes for CASSQDRYEQYF.

The rearrangement uses TRBV19 and TRBJ2-2, with 8 bases that match TRBD2. This CDR3 is 16 amino acids long. Trimming at V came to 7 bases and at J to 5 bases, leaving 12 bases not matched to a gene. Germline CDR1 is LNHDA and CDR2 is SQIVND (reference sequence). The CDR3 DNA is TGTGCCAGTACGACCGGGAGGGCCGCTTATACCGGGGAGCTGTTTTTT. This codes for CASTTGRAAYTGELFF. The entire variable domain, with the rest obtained from reference TRBV19 and TRBJ2-2, is as follows: DGGITQSPKYLFRKEGQNVTLSCEQNLNHDAMYWYRQDPGQGLRLIYYSQIVNDFQKGDIAEGYSVSREKKESFPLTVTSAQKNPTAFYLCASTTGRAAYTGELFFGEGSRLTVL.

The chain couples TRBV7-9 to TRBJ2-3, with 7 nucleotides matching TRBD2. CDR3 length: 15 amino acids. Unmatched junction bases numbered 5, after V lost 4 bases and J lost 1 base. Germline V lookup: CDR1 SEHNR, CDR2 FQNEAQ (reference sequence). The CDR3 coding sequence is TGTGCCAGCAGCTCTGGGCTAGCGGGCACAGATACGCAGTATTTT. Encoded protein: CASSSGLAGTDTQYF.

The chain is built from TRBV27 and TRBJ2-5; tentative D call: TRBD2 (5 bases). The J call may be mistaken, given a closer DNA end match to TRBJ2-7. The CDR3 extends over 15 amino acids. Germline V lookup: CDR1 MNHEY, CDR2 SMNVEV (reference sequence). For the CDR3, the DNA is TGTGCCAGCAGCCGAGGGATAACTAGATCCTACGAGCAGTACTTC. Its protein product is CASSRGITRSYEQYF.

V and J are TRBV15 and TRBJ1-1; D remains ambiguous. CDR3 length: 15 residues. Looked up from germline, CDR1 is LNHNV and CDR2 is YYDKDF (reference sequence). V shed 2 bases and J shed 7 bases, with 17 bases lying between them. This chain's CDR3 is CATSRQWAEKSEAFF. The DNA of the CDR3 is TGTGCCACCAGCAGACAATGGGCGGAAAAAAGTGAAGCTTTCTTT.

The chain couples TRBV27 to TRBJ2-7, with D perhaps TRBD1 (6 bases). The CDR3 is 13 amino acids. Germline assignment: CDR1 MNHEY and CDR2 SMNVEV (reference sequence). V lost 6 bases to trimming and J lost 2 bases, with 11 bases between them. The CDR3 DNA is TGTGCCAGCAGGTCCAGGGGCGCCTACGAGCAGTACGTC. Encoded protein: CASRSRGAYEQYV.

The J gene is TRBJ2-3, the V gene TRBV12-5; 8 bases align to TRBD2. The CDR3 contains 15 residues. Germline trimming cut 1 base from V and 2 bases from J; bases unmatched to any gene: 2. Germline V gene lookup returns CDR1 LGHNT and CDR2 FRNRAP. The CDR3 region has the DNA TGTGCTAGTGGTTTGGCGGGGGGGGTCACAGATACGCAGTATTTT. Its protein is CASGLAGGVTDTQYF.

This clone was observed a handful of times. The J gene is TRBJ2-7, the V gene TRBV30, with a possible D match to TRBD1 (5 bases). The CDR3 runs 12 residues. The ends were cut back, 4 bases at V and 4 bases at J, with 11 bases in the middle. The germline V gene encodes CDR1 GTSNPN and CDR2 SVGIG (reference sequence). The DNA of the CDR3 is TGTGCCTGGAACCAGGGTTTATACGAGCAGTACTTC. Amino acids: CAWNQGLYEQYF.

V gene TRBV7-2 combines with J gene TRBJ2-6; no reliable D call. CDR3 size: 15 residues. Germline lookup yields CDR1 SGHTA and CDR2 FQGNSA. V shed 0 bases and J shed 2 bases, with 5 bases lying between them. The CDR3 region has the DNA TGTGCCAGCAGCTTAGCTAGTACTGGGGCCAACGTCCTGACTTTC. Encoded protein: CASSLASTGANVLTF.

The chain uses TRBV2 and TRBJ1-2, with TRBD1 matching over 7 bases. The germline CDR1 and CDR2 sequences are SNHLY and FYNNEI. J was trimmed by 0 bases and V by 4 bases; bases with no gene match: 5. The CDR3 length is 15 residues. The CDR3 nucleotides read TGTGCCAGCAGTGGGAAAGACAGGGCTAACTATGGCTACACCTTC. Its protein product is CASSGKDRANYGYTF.

This clone was observed a handful of times. This chain connects TRBV7-3 to TRBJ1-1, with D perhaps matching TRBD1 (5 bases). CDR1 is SGHTA and CDR2 is FQGTGA in the germline V gene. The length of the CDR3 is 14 residues. V lost 1 base and J lost 2, with 8 bases in between. The CDR3 spells CASSLIGANTEAFF. The CDR3 bases are TGTGCCAGCAGCTTAATTGGGGCTAACACTGAAGCTTTCTTT.